These T cell receptor beta chains were read from a single sample in a study of blood T cell repertoires in COVID-19. Sequenced by immunoSEQ multiplex PCR; TCRdb stores in-frame clones only, minus some. This sample yields over 150,000 clones, of which approximately 83% are seen a single time; around 10% belongs to the top ten. The sequencing sample was made of peripheral blood. These receptors came from a woman aged 60-70 years with COVID-19, enrolled during active disease. Both conserved end residues are part of each CDR3. The D gene is left open where the match is weak. Not all rows give a size; the values are once, few, many and, for expanded clones, a class.

TRBV9,-,-,TRBJ2-3,TGTGCCAGCAGCACCGGACTCCCGCCAGATACGCAGTATTTT,CASSTGLPPDTQYF
TRBV10-3,once,TRBD1,TRBJ1-1,TGTGCCATCAGTCAGGCGGGACAGGGGAACACTGAAGCTTTCTTT,CAISQAGQGNTEAFF
TRBV29-1,once,-,TRBJ1-5,TGCAGCGCCGTAGAGGGAGGGAATCAGCCCCAGCATTTT,CSAVEGGNQPQHF
TRBV18,-,TRBD1,TRBJ1-5,TGTGCCAGCTCGGAGGACAGGGGGAATCAGCCCCAGCATTTT,CASSEDRGNQPQHF
TRBV19,-,-,TRBJ1-2,TGTGCCAGTAGGGTCGGACAGAAGATTTATGGCTACACCTTC,CASRVGQKIYGYTF
TRBV18,-,TRBD1,TRBJ1-5,TGTGCCAGCTCACCGGACAGGACTAGCAATCAGCCCCAGCATTTT,CASSPDRTSNQPQHF
TRBV18,-,-,TRBJ1-1,TGTGCCAGCTCACCGACACTCGCTATCACTGAAGCTTTCTTT,CASSPTLAITEAFF
TRBV9,-,TRBD2,TRBJ2-5,TGTGCCAGCAGCGCCCGGACTAGCGGGCAAGAGACCCAGTACTTC,CASSARTSGQETQYF
TRBV3-1/TRBV3-2,once,-,TRBJ1-2,TGTGCCAGCAGCCAAGAAGGGAATCGGGGGTACGGCTACACCTTC,CASSQEGNRGYGYTF
TRBV11-3,-,TRBD2,TRBJ2-3,TGTGCCAGCAGCCCGCGGGAGGGCCCTACAGATACGCAGTATTTT,CASSPREGPTDTQYF
TRBV6-1,-,-,TRBJ1-3,TGTGCCAGCAGTGAAGGTCTGATAGGGGACACCATATATTTT,CASSEGLIGDTIYF
TRBV11-2,-,-,TRBJ1-1,TGTGCCAGCAGCCCGCCCCCGACTCACATGAACACTGAAGCTTTCTTT,CASSPPPTHMNTEAFF
TRBV12-3/TRBV12-4,-,-,TRBJ1-4,TGTGCCAGCAGCTCTACTGAGAATGAAAAACTGTTTTTT,CASSSTENEKLFF
TRBV3-1/TRBV3-2,many,TRBD2,TRBJ2-1,TGTGCCAGCAGCCAAGGGACTAGACTGGGGAATGAGCAGTTCTTC,CASSQGTRLGNEQFF
TRBV5-1,-,-,TRBJ1-4,TGCGCCAGCAGCTCGGGGGGGCCGAGGGAAAAACTGTTTTTT,CASSSGGPREKLFF
TRBV19,-,TRBD1,TRBJ1-5,TGTGCCAGTAGTATGGACAGGGGAGGCAATCAGCCCCAGCATTTT,CASSMDRGGNQPQHF
TRBV5-1,-,-,TRBJ1-4,TGCGCCAGCAGCTCCCTCCAGGCGGGACCAAATGAAAAACTGTTTTTT,CASSSLQAGPNEKLFF
TRBV10-1,-,-,TRBJ1-5,TGCGCCAGCCGCGGACAGTTATATAGCAATCAGCCCCAGCATTTT,CASRGQLYSNQPQHF
TRBV6-5,-,-,TRBJ1-5,TGTGCCAGCAGAGACGACAGGAGAAATCAGCCCCAGCATTTT,CASRDDRRNQPQHF
TRBV25-1,-,-,TRBJ2-3,TGTGCCAGCAGTGAATACAGGGCTAGCACAGATACGCAGTATTTT,CASSEYRASTDTQYF
TRBV10-3,-,-,TRBJ1-1,TGTGCCATCAGTGAGGAGGGGGTCTCGAACACTGAAGCTTTCTTT,CAISEEGVSNTEAFF
TRBV14,-,-,TRBJ2-2,TGTGCCAGCAGCCGCCAGGGGTACGGGGAGCTGTTTTTT,CASSRQGYGELFF
TRBV5-1,-,TRBD1,TRBJ1-1,TGCGCCAGCACAGAGACAGGGGGACGTGAAGCTTTCTTT,CASTETGGREAFF
TRBV11-2,-,TRBD1,TRBJ2-1,TGTGCCAGCAGCTATACAGGGGTTAATGAGCAGTTCTTC,CASSYTGVNEQFF
TRBV2,few,TRBD2,TRBJ2-3,TGTGCCAGCAGTGAAGCCCCTGGAGCGGGGGGGCTCACGCAGTATTTT,CASSEAPGAGGLTQYF
TRBV3-1/TRBV3-2,-,TRBD2,TRBJ2-3,TGTGCCAGCAGCCTTACTACTCCGGGACTAGCATCAGATACGCAGTATTTT,CASSLTTPGLASDTQYF
TRBV15,-,-,TRBJ2-1,TGTGCCACCAGCAGAGAGTCTAGATCCGCACAATATGAGCAGTTCTTC,CATSRESRSAQYEQFF
TRBV14,-,-,TRBJ1-1,TGTGCCAGCAGCCCCCAAGGCAGGGGCGTTGCTTTCTTT,CASSPQGRGVAFF
TRBV2,-,-,TRBJ1-2,TGTGCCAGCAGTGAGGGCCGAGACTATGGCTACACCTTC,CASSEGRDYGYTF
TRBV27,-,-,TRBJ1-3,TGTGCCAGCAGGGACTACTCTGGAAACACCATATATTTT,CASRDYSGNTIYF
TRBV5-1,-,TRBD1,TRBJ1-2,TGCGCCAGCAGCGCTACAGGGGTAGGTGGCTACACCTTC,CASSATGVGGYTF
TRBV5-1,once,TRBD1,TRBJ2-2,TGCGCCAGCAGCGGGAGAGGACAGGGGAAAAACACCGGGGAGCTGTTTTTT,CASSGRGQGKNTGELFF
TRBV27,-,-,TRBJ1-2,TGTGCCAGCAGTTGGAGGTGGGGAAATGGCTACACCTTC,CASSWRWGNGYTF
TRBV7-9,few,-,TRBJ2-5,TGTGCCAGCAGCTTAGAAGGGGGGACCCAGTACTTC,CASSLEGGTQYF
TRBV19,-,TRBD1,TRBJ1-1,TGTGCCAGTAGTATAACCCCGACAGGGGCCACTGAAGCTTTCTTT,CASSITPTGATEAFF
TRBV19,-,-,TRBJ1-1,TGTGCCAGTAGTATTTTTGGACAGCTGAACACTGAAGCTTTCTTT,CASSIFGQLNTEAFF
TRBV7-2,-,-,TRBJ1-1,TGTGCCAGCAGCTTTGGGGCGGGAGGGACTGAAGCTTTCTTT,CASSFGAGGTEAFF
TRBV6-5,-,-,TRBJ1-5,TGTGCCAGCAGTTACCGGGGGGGCAGGCAGCCCCAGCATTTT,CASSYRGGRQPQHF
TRBV3-1/TRBV3-2,-,-,TRBJ2-1,TGTGCCAGCAGCGTCGGGAGCTATGAGCAGTTCTTC,CASSVGSYEQFF